These 7 T cell receptor beta chains share one sample of origin, sequenced in a study of T cells after somatic rescue of genetic block (dated by TCRdb to 2019 to 2021). The protocol used for the library was the immunoSEQ multiplex PCR assay. Drawn from immuneACCESS, this table holds only the in-frame rearrangements with V and J called that TCRdb kept. Clones are partly lost; checked studies trace under half to an unresolved V gene and leave the rest unexplained. The sample table holds 110,000 or so clones, of which about 93% were seen once. The biggest ten clones account for more than 1.4% of the sample. Input material: peripheral blood mononuclear cells (PBMCs). These TCRs come from a woman aged 18-35 years.

This CDR3 reads CASSSGSGTEAFF. CDR3 DNA: TGTGCCAGCAGTTCTGGTTCGGGCACTGAAGCTTTCTTT. The chain recombines TRBV6-6 with TRBJ1-1; the D is unclear. This CDR3 comprises 13 residues. Trimming pared 4 bases from V and 4 bases from J, leaving 10 bases between. Germline CDR1 is MNHNY and CDR2 is SVGAGI (reference sequence).

This clone turned up a few times. This CDR3 reads CASARGYGYTF. In nucleotides, the CDR3 is TGTGCCAGCGCCAGGGGTTATGGCTACACCTTC. The chain recombines TRBV6-1 with TRBJ1-2, with D possibly matching TRBD1 (6 bases). CDR1 is MNHNS and CDR2 is SASEGT in the germline V gene. V gave up 8 bases and J gave up 5 bases, with 9 bases separating them. The CDR3 spans 11 residues.

The chain has TRBV27 and TRBJ2-1, with D possibly TRBD2 on 6 matching bases. V was clipped by 4 bases and J by 12 bases, with 10 bases between them. This CDR3 region has 11 residues. Germline CDR1 and CDR2: MNHEY and SMNVEV (reference sequence). CDR3 protein: CASSSGLLQFF. The CDR3 region has the DNA TGTGCCAGCAGTTCGGGACTCCTGCAGTTCTTC.

The chain is built from TRBV11-3 and TRBJ2-5, with TRBD1 identical over 12 bases. The CDR3 totals 18 residues. In germline, CDR1 is SGHNT, CDR2 YENEEA. Trimming took 4 bases from V and 5 from J; bases not matched to a gene: 14. CDR3 coding DNA: TGTGCCAGCAGCTCCGGCCGGGACAGGGGGCTACGTTCGGAGACCCAGTACTTC. It translates to CASSSGRDRGLRSETQYF.

V and J are TRBV15 and TRBJ2-7, with 7 bases identical to TRBD1. Looked up from germline, CDR1 is LNHNV and CDR2 is YYDKDF (reference sequence). This CDR3 is built from 15 residues. V lost 1 base and J lost 3; bases outside the gene matches: 6. The CDR3 reads CATSRGRGSYYEQYF. In DNA, the CDR3 is TGTGCCACCAGCAGAGGCAGGGGGTCTTACTACGAGCAGTACTTC.

J is TRBJ1-5 and V is TRBV19; 8 nucleotides match TRBD1. Trimming cost V 10 bases and J 5 bases; bases outside gene matches: 7. This CDR3 region has 13 residues. Per germline, CDR1 LNHDA and CDR2 SQIVND (reference sequence). Here the CDR3 reads CANNGTGDQPQHF. CDR3 nucleotide sequence: TGTGCCAATAACGGGACAGGAGATCAGCCCCAGCATTTT.

V gene TRBV7-6 combines with J gene TRBJ2-5; D possibly corresponds to TRBD1 (5 bases). The CDR3 has 14 amino acids. V lost 0 bases, J lost 5 bases, and 10 bases lay in between. Germline CDR1 SGHVS, CDR2 FNYEAQ. The CDR3 bases are TGTGCCAGCAGCTTAGCGCAGGGTGGGGAGACCCAGTACTTC. Its translation is CASSLAQGGETQYF.